These 12 T cell receptor beta chains share one sample of origin, sequenced in a study of blood T cell repertoires in COVID-19. The data were produced by immunoSEQ multiplex PCR, yet TCRdb's version contains in-frame clones alone and is incomplete. The data contain about 190,000 clones, less than 90% of them singletons. The sequenced sample consisted of peripheral blood. The source is a man in his thirties or forties with acute or convalescent COVID-19.

This chain uses TRBV5-8 with TRBJ1-5; D is unclear. This CDR3 region has 11 residues. Germline V gene sequence: CDR1 SGHTS, CDR2 YDEGEE. V lost 1 base, J lost 12 bases, and 8 bases lay in between. For the CDR3, the DNA is TGTGCCAGCAGCTTGACACAGATCCAGCATTTT. Translating it yields CASSLTQIQHF.

The chain joins TRBV9 to TRBJ2-7; D call uncertain. Between the trimmed V and J ends, which lost 2 bases and 1 base, there was a span of 10 bases. Germline V gene data show CDR1 as SGDLS and CDR2 as YYNGEE. The CDR3 extends over 14 amino acids. This CDR3 is CASSVGLESYEQYF. Here the CDR3 DNA reads TGTGCCAGCAGCGTTGGCCTCGAATCCTACGAGCAGTACTTC.

The J gene is TRBJ1-5, the V gene TRBV28; TRBD1 is a possible D gene (6 bases). V shed 8 bases and J shed 7 bases, with 12 bases lying between them. The CDR3 totals 12 residues. Germline V gene lookup returns CDR1 MDHEN and CDR2 SYDVKM. The CDR3 DNA follows: TGTGCCAGCCGACAGGCACGGCAGCCCCAGCATTTT. Translation: CASRQARQPQHF.

The chain links TRBV6-2 or TRBV6-3 to TRBJ2-2, with 8 bases identical to TRBD2. This CDR3 is built from 17 residues. The germline gives CDR1 MNHEY, CDR2 SVGEGT. The J segment lost 3 bases and the V segment lost 0 bases, leaving 6 bases of the junction unmatched. The CDR3 loop is CASSYSPSGRDTGELFF. DNA of the CDR3: TGTGCCAGCAGTTACTCCCCCAGCGGGAGAGACACCGGGGAGCTGTTTTTT.

This sequence joins TRBV28 and TRBJ1-1; D is unresolved. The CDR3 sequence is 13 residues long. The V end was cut by 7 bases, the J end by 2 bases, with 11 bases between. Per the germline V gene, CDR1 is MDHEN and CDR2 is SYDVKM. Here the CDR3 reads CASTPLANTEAFF. The CDR3 DNA sequence: TGTGCCAGCACCCCGCTGGCAAACACTGAAGCTTTCTTT.

The rearrangement joins TRBV7-3 to TRBJ2-6, with D tentatively TRBD1 (5 bases). The CDR3 loop spans 16 amino acids. The ends were cut back, 5 bases at V and 5 bases at J, with 16 bases in the middle. Germline V gene lookup returns CDR1 SGHTA and CDR2 FQGTGA. CDR3 amino acids: CASSLSYTDRANVLTF. The CDR3 DNA is TGTGCCAGCAGCCTATCTTATACGGACAGGGCCAACGTCCTGACTTTC.

V gene TRBV30 combines with J gene TRBJ1-4, with a possible D match to TRBD1 (5 bases). The V and J ends lost 2 bases and 3 bases respectively, with 13 bases between them. Germline V CDR1 and CDR2: GTSNPN, SVGIG (reference sequence). The CDR3 extends over 15 amino acids. CDR3 DNA sequence: TGTGCCTGGAGTAATGGCGGGGCTTCTAATGAAAAACTGTTTTTT. Amino acid sequence: CAWSNGGASNEKLFF.

The CDR3 loop reads CASSLKGQRVYGYTF. CDR3 nucleotide sequence: TGTGCCAGCAGCTTAAAGGGACAGAGAGTCTATGGCTACACCTTC. The V and J genes are TRBV7-9 and TRBJ1-2, with 7 bases identical to TRBD1. The CDR3 consists of 15 residues. J was trimmed by 4 bases and V by 2 bases; bases with no gene match: 7. CDR1 is SEHNR, CDR2 FQNEAQ, per germline (reference sequence).

The chain is built from TRBV5-1 and TRBJ2-5; 8 nucleotides align to TRBD2. Germline CDR1 SGHRS, CDR2 YFSETQ. This CDR3 contains 15 residues. With 1 base clipped from V and 4 bases from J, the junction kept 6 bases outside the gene matches. CDR3 bases: TGCGCCAGCAGCTTGCGCGGGGGGCTTCCAGAGACCCAGTACTTC. It specifies CASSLRGGLPETQYF.

This clone occurred once. V and J are TRBV18 and TRBJ1-6, with 7 bases aligning to TRBD1. The CDR3 is 17 amino acids. The ends lost 4 bases at V and 4 bases at J; junction bases unmatched: 10. From germline, CDR1 is KGHSH and CDR2 LQKENI. In DNA, the CDR3 is TGTGCCAGCTCACGGGACAGAATGAGGGGATATAATTCACCCCTCCACTTT. It yields the protein CASSRDRMRGYNSPLHF.

The rearrangement joins TRBV29-1 to TRBJ1-2, with D tentatively TRBD1 (5 bases). Trimming left V 2 bases short and J 4 bases short, with 23 bases between. Germline assignment: CDR1 SQVTM and CDR2 ANQGSEA. This CDR3 region has 17 residues. CDR3 in DNA: TGCAGCGTTGAATTACAGGACCCTCTCCCCCTGTTCTATGGCTACACCTTC. Translating it yields CSVELQDPLPLFYGYTF.

The gene calls are TRBV24-1 and TRBJ2-5; 10 positions agree with TRBD2. Trimming cost V 3 bases and J 5 bases; bases outside gene matches: 5. Germline-derived CDR1 and CDR2 are KGHDR and SFDVKD. The CDR3 consists of 15 residues. Here the CDR3 DNA reads TGTGCCACCAGTGATCTACTAGCGGGAAGGGAGACCCAGTACTTC. It is translated as CATSDLLAGRETQYF.